This TCR beta chain originates from a study of T-cell memory formation after mild COVID-19. This CDR3 has 16 residues. V lost 0 bases to trimming and J lost 4 bases; unmatched junction nucleotides: 3. CDR1 SGHAT and CDR2 FQNNGV come from the germline V gene. General study results and limits: Clones shrinking between day 15 and 85 showed a balanced CD4/CD8 split, and those that grew later tilted toward CD4+.

Constant-segment-primed 5'RACE gave TCR alpha and TCR beta cDNA libraries with sample barcodes and UMIs. Using its own MiXCR run on the 5' RACE reads, TCRdb lists one record per CDR3 protein. The sample consists of about 340,000 distinct CDR3 sequences, roughly 19% of them appearing once. This clonotype has more than one count but fewer than ten. Its antigen is not known. The specimen was PBMCs or a T cell subset sorted from them (not recorded which). The TCR sequence derives from a man aged 18-30 years who had mild COVID-19 (a few samples of this study predate the infection). Cell type and time point are not known. This sequence joins TRBV11-2 and TRBJ2-1, with 10 positions matching TRBD2. The CDR3 spells CASSLEVAGGYNEQFF. The CDR3 DNA reads as TGTGCCAGCAGCTTAGAGGTAGCGGGGGGATACAATGAGCAGTTCTTC. The full variable domain, with the rest looked up from reference TRBV11-2 and TRBJ2-1, is EAGVAQSPRYKIIEKRQSVAFWCNPISGHATLYWYQQILGQGPKLLIQFQNNGVVDDSQLPKDRFSAERLKGVDSTLKIQPAKLEDSAVYLCASSLEVAGGYNEQFFGPGTRLTVL.